This T cell receptor beta chain comes out of a study of cytomegalovirus exposure and HLA in healthy donors. Findings and caveats of the study: Common viral pathogens seemed, in a later analysis, to connect with several of the most significant clusters. Around 160 TCR beta chains were listed as cytomegalovirus-associated.

PCR employed 60 Vbeta and 13 Jbeta primers. The protocol was immunoSEQ multiplex PCR, while the TCRdb copy is restricted to in-frame clones and leaves out a portion. The repertoire holds approximately 150,000 clones, with roughly 65% as singletons. V lost 3 bases and J lost 0, with 12 bases in between. The germline CDR1 and CDR2 sequences are SNHLY and FYNNEI. The CDR3 covers 16 residues. Donors had nominal health at sampling but likely had unrecorded immune exposures. The sample holds a few counts of this clone. Its antigen is undetermined. The chain recombines TRBV2 with TRBJ2-1; D is uncertain. The clonotype originates from a woman under 30 in good health and CMV-seropositive. Sequenced material: PBMCs. DNA for the CDR3: TGTGCCAGCAGTGATCATGGGCAGACCTCCTACAATGAGCAGTTCTTC. Protein product: CASSDHGQTSYNEQFF. Variable domain in full (rest from reference TRBV2 and TRBJ2-1): EPEVTQTPSHQVTQMGQEVILRCVPISNHLYFYWYRQILGQKVEFLVSFYNNEISEKSEIFDDQFSVERPDGSNFTLKIRSTKLEDSAMYFCASSDHGQTSYNEQFFGPGTRLTVL.